This TCR beta chain was profiled in a study of blood T cells in healthy people across ages. Next came a second PCR, run for about 7 to 11 cycles, which used a sample-barcoded 5' primer along with a J-beta primer mix. TCRdb analysed the 5' RACE reads with MiXCR anew, one entry per CDR3 protein. The data show around 1,100,000 distinct CDR3 sequences, 30% to 40% seen once. This receptor was identified in a man younger than 35 in good health. Source material: blood.

This chain's CDR3 is CASRGTSGRNEQYF. In DNA, the CDR3 is TGTGCCAGCAGGGGTACTAGCGGGAGAAATGAGCAGTACTTC. The rearrangement joins TRBV12-3 or TRBV12-4 to TRBJ2-4, with 11 bases aligning to TRBD2. With V trimmed by 6 bases and J by 13 bases, 11 bases remained unmatched. This CDR3 has 14 residues.